This T cell receptor (beta chain) stems from a study of blood T cell repertoires in COVID-19. Study-wide context: The United States, Italy and Spain were the sources of the acute and convalescent COVID-19 samples. In each case, the material was cDNA or gDNA derived from T cells, B-cell-depleted T cells, or PBMCs.

The method was immunoSEQ multiplex PCR; TCRdb's version includes in-frame clones alone and lacks a portion of them. The table shows under 250,000 clones, with about nine tenths occurring only once. Sequencing used peripheral blood. This TCR derives from a woman aged 55-70 years with acute or convalescent COVID-19.

The CDR3 nucleotides are TGTGCCAGCAGCCGGGACAGGGGCTCCGGGGAGCTGTTTTTT. Translated: CASSRDRGSGELFF. The chain recombines TRBV7-2 with TRBJ2-2, with 10 positions matching TRBD1. CDR1 and CDR2 (germline): SGHTA, FQGNSA. After removal of 5 bases from V and 6 bases from J, the junction contained 3 bases not matched to a gene. The CDR3 runs to 14 residues.